This T cell receptor beta chain comes out of a study of T-cell reconstitution after alpha-beta-depleted transplantation in children. Unique molecular identifiers were used to barcode this TCRbeta library. MiXCR, applied by TCRdb to the PCR reads, yields one record per CDR3 protein. Found here are 200,000 to 250,000 distinct CDR3 sequences, around 10% of them singletons; the top ten hold around 6.2%. The germline V gene encodes CDR1 MNHEY and CDR2 SVGEGT. J lost 2 bases, V lost 6 bases, and 8 bases had no gene match. The CDR3 extends over 15 amino acids. Sequencing used PBMCs from the stem cell graft donor, obtained from the stem cell graft. This TCR derives from a human donor who donated a stem cell graft to a child with acute lymphoblastic leukemia. The V and J genes are TRBV6-2 or TRBV6-3 and TRBJ2-5; 8 nucleotides match TRBD1. The CDR3 sequence is CASRAWTGSQETQYF. CDR3 coding DNA: TGTGCCAGCAGGGCATGGACAGGGTCACAAGAGACCCAGTACTTC.